The clone carrying this T cell receptor beta chain came up a few times. What it binds is unknown. One entry per CDR3 protein results from TCRdb running MiXCR on the 5' RACE reads. The repertoire holds 150,000 to 200,000 distinct CDR3 sequences, with about a fifth as singletons. The V and J ends lost 5 bases and 0 bases, in that order; junction bases with no gene match: 3. The CDR3 is made up of 16 amino acids. Germline CDR1 is LNHNV and CDR2 is YYDKDF (reference sequence). The data were obtained in a study of T-cell memory formation after mild COVID-19. Study context: The two donors had largely donor-specific TCR clusters. Study-level points and caveats: The pre-infection memory compartment contained some responding clones, suggesting cross-reactive memory joined. Shrinking CD4+ clones resided mostly in CM and EM, and CD8+ ones in EMRA.

The receptor was isolated from an adult woman who had mild COVID-19 (a few samples of this study predate the infection). Cell type and time point are not known. V is TRBV15 and J is TRBJ2-5; 13 nucleotides match TRBD2. Sequenced material: PBMCs or a T cell subset sorted from them (not recorded which). The CDR3 coding sequence is TGTGCCACCAGCCCGGGACTAGCGGGAAACCAAGAGACCCAGTACTTC. The encoded protein is CATSPGLAGNQETQYF.